This TCR beta chain was profiled in a study of read filtering for tumor transcriptome and immune sequencing (dated by TCRdb to 2020 to 2022). For the wider study: The cohort had around 18 male and roughly 14 female patients with a mean age of about 71 years, ranging from roughly 40 to 90. After DNase treatment, whole-transcriptome libraries were prepared with the TruSeq RNA Access Library Prep Kit. Per sample, about 3.5 to 11 million TCR-region mapped reads were obtained with IR-seq, compared with only about 80 to 1,400 with RNA-seq. One of the main goals was to work out a read-filtering strategy for immune repertoire data, in particular whether clonotypes backed by only a single read should be removed. By revised international staging, about 8 patients were R-ISS I, approximately 15 were R-ISS II and 6 or 7 were R-ISS III. Using the same bone marrow samples, the study compared TCR repertoires obtained by targeted immune repertoire sequencing with those obtained by bulk whole-transcriptome sequencing.

Each patient had bone marrow sampled at the time of active disease. Ficoll-Hypaque density gradient centrifugation was used to isolate bone marrow mononuclear cells. Myeloma plasma cells were removed and CD138-negative cells were collected by negative selection after labeling with CD138 magnetic microbeads on a MACS separator. Flow cytometry with CD138 antibodies on an Attune NxT was used to check how pure the isolated cells were. TRIzol reagent was used to extract total RNA, and a NanoDrop spectrophotometer was used to quantify the extracted RNA. For each patient, the CD138-negative bone marrow sample underwent paired RNA-seq and IR-seq. This clonotype was detected many times. It has no known antigen specificity. Per-nucleotide qualities are absent, and no much larger clonotype sits a single base away. Findings and caveats that apply to the study as a whole: Compared with RNA-seq, IR-seq captured clonotypes at much higher depth and more reliably, and a smaller IR-seq throughput was enough to identify most shared clonotypes. In IR-seq, single-read clonotypes were approximately 80% of clonotypes but around 3.2% of total reads; in RNA-seq they were 70% to 75% of clonotypes and less than 45% of reads. When single-read clonotypes were removed, the proportions of shared clonotypes in IR-seq and RNA-seq correlated more strongly. The sorted CD138-negative fraction was a mixed bone marrow immune population, not purified T cells.

TCR libraries were built from about 370 ng RNA with the Immunoverse kit, using molecular barcoded adaptors covering alpha/delta and beta/gamma chains. The same RNA used for transcriptome sequencing was used for TCR library preparation. An Illumina HiSeq 4000 with 2 x 150 cycles was used to sequence the TCR libraries. The source study handled its data this way. TCR reads were aligned to human V, D, J and C references and assembled into CDR3 clonotypes with MiXCR, including quality filtering and error correction. The tcR package in R was used for analysis of clonotype counts and gene usage diversity. Raw mapping reads were checked after the RNA-seq reads had been mapped by STAR aligner version 2.5.3a onto the human GRCh37 genome. To test the effect of sequencing depth on detected clonotypes, IR-seq fastq files were randomly downsampled using Seqtk 1.3. TCRdb redid the processing of the public reads, applying fastp at Q25 and MiXCR, and retained in-frame beta chains. All rows with the same CDR3 protein become a single entry with the most common DNA and genes. These V and J calls rely on TCRdb rather than the paper's analysis. This sample gives approximately 90,000 distinct CDR3 sequences in total; 12% of them show up just once. About 15% of the sample comes from the top ten.

The specimen was a population of CD138-negative cells sorted from bone marrow. The intended sense of this specimen's cell subset or site label: bone marrow mononuclear cells depleted of CD138+ plasma/myeloma cells by negative magnetic selection. This TCR derives from a donor at least 40 years old with multiple myeloma.

In nucleotide form, the sequence is TGTGCCAGCAGCTTATATCCTAGCGGTAGAGATACGCAGTATTTT. Translated, this gives CASSLYPSGRDTQYF. The rearranged chain carries TRBV7-2 and TRBJ2-3, with 7 bases aligning to TRBD2. Reading the germline V gene gives CDR1 SGHTA and CDR2 FQGNSA. From cysteine to phenylalanine, the CDR3 is 15 amino acids long. The retained sequence is limited to the CDR3, 45 bases, with the frame set at the first base. Compared with germline, V lacks 2 bases and J lacks 5 bases; bases without a gene match: 7.